The entry below describes one TCR beta chain. Its antigen is currently unknown. The sample originates from a study of CD8+CD57+ T cells in acquired aplastic anemia. Across the whole study: On average, sorted CD4+ and CD8+ cells gave about 2.9 ug of DNA. Overall study results and limits: Shared by patients and controls, just under 30 CD8+ CDR3s were abundant in patients.

It was genomic DNA that served as the template for profiling TCR beta VDJ and CDR3. MiXCR, applied by TCRdb to the reads, yields one record per CDR3 protein. The repertoire includes about 190,000 distinct CDR3 sequences, less than 60% of them detected once, and around a tenth sits in the top ten. Only patients with CD8+CD57+ cell expansion on flow cytometry were chosen for sequencing. Severe acquired aplastic anemia was the diagnosis recorded for all patients. The study sampled blood from patients who had received no therapy. The clonotype was recovered from a human donor with aplastic anemia. The specimen was sorted CD4+, CD8+, or CD8+CD57+ T cells (not recorded which) from PBMCs.

The CDR3: CASSQIERDPRSNEQFF. CDR3 bases: TGCGCCAGCAGCCAGATAGAGCGGGACCCCCGCTCCAATGAGCAGTTCTTC. This chain uses TRBV4-1 with TRBJ2-1; 7 bases line up with TRBD2. The ends lost 3 bases at V and 6 bases at J; junction bases unmatched: 14. Germline-derived CDR1 and CDR2 are MGHRA and YSYEKL. CDR3 size: 17 residues.